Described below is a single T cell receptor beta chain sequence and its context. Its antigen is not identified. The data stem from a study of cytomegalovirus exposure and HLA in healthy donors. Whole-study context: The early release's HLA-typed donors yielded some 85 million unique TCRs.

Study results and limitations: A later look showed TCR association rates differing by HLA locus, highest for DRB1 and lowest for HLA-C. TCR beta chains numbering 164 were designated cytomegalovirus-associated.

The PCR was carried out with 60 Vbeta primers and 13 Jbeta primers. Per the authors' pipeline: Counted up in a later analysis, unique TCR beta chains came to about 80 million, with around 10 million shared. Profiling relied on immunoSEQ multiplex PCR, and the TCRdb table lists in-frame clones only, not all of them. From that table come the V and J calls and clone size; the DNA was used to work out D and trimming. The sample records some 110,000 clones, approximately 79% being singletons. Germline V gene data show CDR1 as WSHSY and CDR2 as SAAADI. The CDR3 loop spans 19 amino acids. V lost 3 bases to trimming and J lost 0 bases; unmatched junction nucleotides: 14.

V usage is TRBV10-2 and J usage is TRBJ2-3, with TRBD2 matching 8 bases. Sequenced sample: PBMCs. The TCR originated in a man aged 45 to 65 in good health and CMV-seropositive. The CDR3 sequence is CASSEPSGGRVTSTDTQYF. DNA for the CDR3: TGCGCCAGCAGTGAACCCAGCGGGGGCCGTGTCACTAGCACAGATACGCAGTATTTT.